A selection of T cell receptor beta chains follows, all from one sample in a study of neurological immune-mediated disorders. One entry per CDR3 protein results from TCRdb running MiXCR on the 5' RACE reads. Found here are around 50,000 distinct CDR3 sequences, more than 3.5% of them singletons; the top ten hold roughly 7.1%. The sequenced sample consisted of PBMCs. The receptor set was obtained from a man between 60 and 70 years old with multiple sclerosis. Both conserved end residues are part of each CDR3. The D gene is left open where the match is weak. Not every row has a clone size; where given, it reads once, few, many or a size class.

d_call j_call clone_size v_call cdr3_nt cdr3_aa
- TRBJ2-7 many TRBV3-1 TGTGCCAGCAGCCTCCAAGATTTCGAGCAGTACTTC CASSLQDFEQYF
- TRBJ1-6 many TRBV20-1 TGCAGTGCTAGATCAGGGGTAAATAATTCACCCCTCCACTTT CSARSGVNNSPLHF
TRBD2 TRBJ2-2 few TRBV20-1 TGCAGTGCTAGAGTACCACTAGCGGGTTACACCGGGGAGCTGTTTTTT CSARVPLAGYTGELFF
TRBD1 TRBJ1-5 many TRBV20-1 TGCAGTGCTAGAGGGTTCGGACAGGGAAGTAGTCAGCCCCAGCATTTT CSARGFGQGSSQPQHF
- TRBJ1-5 many TRBV12-3/TRBV12-4 TGTGCCAGCAGTTTGGGGGGCGGACCAGATCAGCCCCAGCATTTT CASSLGGGPDQPQHF
- TRBJ1-6 many TRBV10-2 TGCGCCAGCAGTGAGGGGGTAGGATCACCCCTCCACTTT CASSEGVGSPLHF
- TRBJ2-7 many TRBV18 TGTGCCAGCTCTCACCGAGACAGCTACGAGCAGTACTTC CASSHRDSYEQYF
TRBD2 TRBJ2-7 - TRBV11-2 TGTGCCAGCAGCAGAGGGACTAGCGGGACCTCCTACGAGCAGTACTTC CASSRGTSGTSYEQYF
- TRBJ2-5 many TRBV29-1 TGCAGCGTTGGATTTGAGACCCAGTACTTC CSVGFETQYF
- TRBJ1-1 many TRBV6-5 TGTGCCAGCAGTCTATCCCGCCTCACTGAAGCTTTCTTT CASSLSRLTEAFF
TRBD1 TRBJ2-7 many TRBV5-5 TGTGCCAGCAGCTTGGGTACGGGACAGGTTTCCTACGAGCAGTACTTC CASSLGTGQVSYEQYF
TRBD1 TRBJ2-2 many TRBV20-1 TGCAGTGCCCCGGACAGGGTGAACACCGGGGAGCTGTTTTTT CSAPDRVNTGELFF
TRBD2 TRBJ2-3 few TRBV10-3 TGTGCCATCAGTGGGCTTAGCGGGGGAGTAGATACGCAGTATTTT CAISGLSGGVDTQYF
TRBD2 TRBJ2-1 many TRBV25-1 TGTGCCAGCAGTCGCGTAGCGGGAGGGCCTGTGGGTCAGTTCTTC CASSRVAGGPVGQFF
- TRBJ1-3 few TRBV3-1 TGTGCCAGCAGCCACGGAACAGGGCTAGCTGGAAAAAACATATATTTT CASSHGTGLAGKNIYF
- TRBJ2-7 many TRBV6-5 TGTGCCAGCAGTCAGGGACCCACCTACGAGCAGTACTTC CASSQGPTYEQYF
- TRBJ2-1 many TRBV5-5 TGTGCCAGCAGCTTCGGAGGGGTTCAAAGCTCCTACAATGAGCAGTTCTTC CASSFGGVQSSYNEQFF
- TRBJ1-2 many TRBV12-3/TRBV12-4 TGTGCCAGCACAAATACTAACTATGGCTACACCTTC CASTNTNYGYTF
- TRBJ2-3 many TRBV7-6 TGTGCCAGCAGCTACAGCACAGATACGCAGTATTTT CASSYSTDTQYF
- TRBJ1-2 many TRBV15 TGTGCCACCAGTCCTACATCCTCCACAGGACCCTATGGCTACACCTTC CATSPTSSTGPYGYTF
- TRBJ2-4 many TRBV7-9 TGTGCCAGCAGCTTAGGGGGGGATCCCACAAACATTCAGTACTTC CASSLGGDPTNIQYF
- TRBJ1-1 many TRBV12-3/TRBV12-4 TGTGCCGCCCTACCGGCCGAAGCTTTCTTT CAALPAEAFF
- TRBJ1-1 many TRBV27 TGTGCCAGCGTAAGCACTGAAGCTTTCTTT CASVSTEAFF
- TRBJ1-5 many TRBV29-1 TGCAGCGTCCAGTGGACAGCCAATCAGCCCCAGCATTTT CSVQWTANQPQHF
TRBD1 TRBJ1-5 many TRBV20-1 TGCAGTGCTAGTAAGGGGGCTGGTGATCAGCCCCAGCATTTT CSASKGAGDQPQHF
- TRBJ2-6 many TRBV28 TGTGCCAGTATCCGGGGGCGAGTGGCTGGGGCCAACGTCCTGACTTTC CASIRGRVAGANVLTF
- TRBJ2-5 many TRBV15 TGTGCCACGTCGACAGACCACCAAGAGACCCAGTACTTC CATSTDHQETQYF
TRBD2 TRBJ2-3 - TRBV7-3 TGTGCCAGCAGCTCCAGCGGGGGGGCTGGCACAGATACGCAGTATTTT CASSSSGGAGTDTQYF
TRBD1 TRBJ2-1 many TRBV20-1 TGCAGTGCTAGAACCCAGGACAGGACCTACAATGAGCAGTTCTTC CSARTQDRTYNEQFF
- TRBJ1-3 - TRBV18 TGTGCCGGCTCACCGCTGGATGGAAAAACCATATATTTT CAGSPLDGKTIYF
- TRBJ2-5 - TRBV30 TGTGCCTGGAGCCGACTAGGAAGGGAGACCCAGTACTTC CAWSRLGRETQYF
- TRBJ2-3 many TRBV24-1 TGTGCCACCAGTGATCCACAGGGAGGTATTAATACGCAGTATTTT CATSDPQGGINTQYF
- TRBJ2-2 many TRBV5-6 TGTGCCAGCAGCGAAACGAGACCCGGGGAGCTGTTTTTT CASSETRPGELFF
TRBD2 TRBJ2-1 many TRBV20-1 TGCAGTGCTCGCACCCCCGGGACTAGCGGGGAAGGGCAGTTCTTC CSARTPGTSGEGQFF
- TRBJ2-3 many TRBV20-1 TGCAGTGCTAGGTCCGGAGTTAGCACAGATACGCAGTATTTT CSARSGVSTDTQYF
- TRBJ1-2 many TRBV30 TGTGCCTGGAGACCCCGCTATGGCTACACCTTC CAWRPRYGYTF
- TRBJ2-7 many TRBV5-8 TGTGCCAGCAGCTTTTTAGAGGTGGTAGTCTACGAGCAGTACTTC CASSFLEVVVYEQYF